This T cell receptor (beta chain) was captured by sequencing in a study of shared clonotypes between healthy human individuals (dated by TCRdb to between 2020 and 2021). Regarding the research as a whole: A couple of women and three men aged 18 to 49 years were included in the cohort. To estimate repertoire size and how much clonotype sharing occurs between individuals, the study deeply sequenced the blood TCR repertoires of five healthy adults. For each donor, CD4 naive and CD4 memory were each run on three plates, CD8 naive on two plates, and CD8 memory on one plate. Different laboratories and diverse techniques were used to prepare libraries and sequence TCR repertoires, to increase sequencing depth and limit assay-specific biases. Leukapheresis yielded between about 0.9 and 8.9 billion PBMCs per donor.

The donors were healthy, HIV-negative adults who had no recently reported acute infections or vaccinations. Only Caucasian adults living in Nashville, Tennessee, USA were represented among the donors. CD4+ T cells were enriched by magnetic negative selection, after which naive cells were positively selected on CD45RA and the negative fraction was taken as the memory subset. Blood was collected by leukapheresis, and PBMCs were isolated by Ficoll-Histopaque density gradient centrifugation and then cryopreserved in liquid nitrogen vapor phase. Purity and quantity of every magnetically sorted T cell population were checked by analytical flow cytometry. Genomic DNA was isolated from every sorted fraction and measured by UV absorbance on a Nanodrop 2000c. Findings and caveats that apply to the study as a whole: Because the study included a small number of donors, the genetic and exposure-history diversity represented was limited. Sharing across four donors was observed for about 4.8% of naive CD4, 3% to 3.5% of naive CD8, over 2% of memory CD4, and about 0.4% of memory CD8 clonotypes. Estimated clonotype richness was generally larger for naive than for memory subsets. Based on pairwise subsampling, the degree of clonotype sharing among donors was expected to be affected by sequencing depth. Incomplete sequencing was indicated by rarefaction of sorted-subset datasets, despite the large sequencing depth. Compared with non-shared clonotypes, clonotypes shared by all four sorted-subset donors had higher generation probabilities. Sampling was restricted to blood, and TCR repertoires in tissues likely differ from the TCR repertoires found in blood.

On this clone: The target of this receptor is not known. Base quality data are lacking; no much larger clone is found one base away.

TCR CDR3 regions were amplified from genomic DNA by multiplex PCR using the deep immunoSEQ assay. For each cell subset, the extracted genomic DNA was distributed evenly across all wells of several immunoSEQ 96-well plates, and each plate served as one replicate. For sorted subsets, each replicate PCR was loaded with 200 ng genomic DNA, equivalent to 30,000 or so T cell genomes. The purified libraries were quantified using a Qubit 3.0 fluorometer, sized with a Bioanalyzer 2100, and then quantified again using the KAPA Library Quantification kit. Every immunoSEQ 96-well plate was sequenced on a dedicated single-read 150-cycle Illumina NextSeq 550 flow cell. Regarding the original processing steps: Because only junctional sequences without quality scores were contained in the immunoSEQ output, filtering matching that applied to full-length reads could not be performed. Sequences were annotated with PyIR, a Python wrapper for IgBLAST v1.9, using IMGT germline references to assign V/J genes and CDR3. Reads with weak V/J assignments (E-value above 1e-6), missing CDR3, stop codons, out-of-frame junctions, or ambiguous translated residues were removed. V3J clonotypes were defined by identical inferred V gene, J gene, and CDR3 amino acid sequence. Percentage overlap between repertoires was computed as shared unique clonotypes divided by the size of the smaller repertoire. Richness of each repertoire was evaluated using RTK rarefaction, the Chao1 estimator, and Recon v2.1 estimates of unobserved clonotypes. Generation probabilities were computed with OLGA for all TCRbeta clonotypes obtained by the gDNA method from four donors. TCRdb's version of the immuneACCESS table is confined to in-frame rearrangements and falls short of the full clone set. An unresolved V gene accounts for under half of the shortfall where checked; the remainder is of unknown origin. V, J and clone size reflect that table, while D and trimming were determined from the DNA. In this sample the table shows around 2.5 million clones, approximately 93% of which occur a single time. The ten largest clones take up 0.36% of the sample.

Looking up the germline V gene yields CDR1 SGDLS and CDR2 YYNGEE. Compared with germline, V lacks 5 bases and J lacks 6 bases; bases without a gene match: 3. The CDR3 sequence holds 12 residues, the cysteine and phenylalanine included. The only DNA kept is the CDR3, 36 bases in frame from the first base. The rearranged chain carries TRBV9 and TRBJ2-3; 7 bases in the junction line up with TRBD1. This clonotype originated in a man younger than 30 in good health. Some clones in this sample may be carry-over from other donors' samples. The sample was naive CD4+ T cells from PBMCs. The label giving this sample's cell subset or site can be read as: CD45RA+ positively selected. The CDR3 in this case is CASSEDRDTQYF. At the DNA level, the sequence is TGTGCCAGCAGTGAGGACAGGGATACGCAGTATTTT.